This is a list of T cell receptor beta chains from one sample in a study of molecular identifiers for immune sequencing clone quantification. Each CDR3 protein is one row after TCRdb ran MiXCR on the PCR reads. The sample contains about 86,000 distinct CDR3 sequences, around 25% of which appear only once. The sample was naive CD8+ T cells from blood, with Jurkat cell RNA spiked in. These receptors all come from a human donor in good health. Some libraries in this study had Jurkat cell RNA spiked in. Each CDR3 is given with its conserved first and last residue. The size entry is marked missing in some rows and otherwise reads once, few, many or a size class.

TRBJ1-1	.	TRBV4-3	CASSQDRTGWTEAFF
TRBJ2-5	.	TRBV4-3	CASSQDFLAGGLGETQYF
TRBJ1-1	.	TRBV7-9	CASSPLSVAEVFF
TRBJ2-1	.	TRBV5-1	CASVQGSNYNEQFF
TRBJ1-5	many	TRBV20-1	CSAATGELAQHF
TRBJ2-3	.	TRBV12-3/TRBV12-4	CASSGQSTDTQYF
TRBJ2-3	few	TRBV11-2	CASSRSSGRTDTQYF
TRBJ1-1	many	TRBV27	CASSFDMLTEAFF
TRBJ2-7	.	TRBV19	CASSGNLYEKYF
TRBJ2-2	few	TRBV9	CASSVGDTGELFF
TRBJ1-2	few	TRBV5-4	CASSFLGGLHGYTF
TRBJ2-7	many	TRBV9	CASSPVGDSYEQYF
TRBJ1-3	.	TRBV6-6	CASSYSSTGNTIYF
TRBJ1-1	.	TRBV9	CASSGEGGLNTEAFF